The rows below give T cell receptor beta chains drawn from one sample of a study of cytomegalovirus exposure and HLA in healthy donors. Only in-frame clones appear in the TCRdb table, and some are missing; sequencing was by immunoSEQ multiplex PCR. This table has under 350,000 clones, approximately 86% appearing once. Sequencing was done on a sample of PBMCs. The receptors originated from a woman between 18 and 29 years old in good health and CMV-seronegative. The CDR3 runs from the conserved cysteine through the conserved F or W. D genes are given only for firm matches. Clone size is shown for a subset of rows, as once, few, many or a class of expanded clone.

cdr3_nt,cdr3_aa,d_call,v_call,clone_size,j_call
TGTGCCATCAGTGAGTCGAAGGGAGAACAGAACGAGCAGTACTTC,CAISESKGEQNEQYF,-,TRBV10-3,once,TRBJ2-7
TGCGCCAGCAGCCCTGGGGACAGGGGTGGGGGTAATCAGCCCCAGCATTTT,CASSPGDRGGGNQPQHF,TRBD1,TRBV5-1,-,TRBJ1-5
TGTGCCAGTAGTCTCATTGGGGGGATGGGCACTGAAGCTTTCTTT,CASSLIGGMGTEAFF,-,TRBV19,-,TRBJ1-1
TGTGCTAGTGGTACTCGGACAGGGGGAAGGTTGCAAGAGACCCAGTACTTC,CASGTRTGGRLQETQYF,TRBD1,TRBV12-5,once,TRBJ2-5
TGTGCCAGCAGCCCAGGGGATGGCTACACCTTC,CASSPGDGYTF,-,TRBV11-2,few,TRBJ1-2
TGTGCCAGCAGTTACTCAGGGCGGGAGCTGTTCTTC,CASSYSGRELFF,TRBD2,TRBV6-5,-,TRBJ2-1
TGCGCCAGCAGCCAAAATATGGTCAGCTATGGCTACACCTTC,CASSQNMVSYGYTF,-,TRBV4-1,-,TRBJ1-2
TGTGCCAGCAGACTAGCGGGAGTAGAGCAGTACTTC,CASRLAGVEQYF,TRBD2,TRBV11-3,-,TRBJ2-7
TGTGCCATAGGACTAGCGGGAGGCCAAGAGACCCAGTACTTC,CAIGLAGGQETQYF,TRBD2,TRBV6-1,-,TRBJ2-5
TGTGCCAGCAGTGAGAACAGGGTTGTTGGATATCAGCCCCAGCATTTT,CASSENRVVGYQPQHF,-,TRBV27,-,TRBJ1-5
TGTGCCAGCAGCACTACAGGGAGCTCCTACAATGAGCAGTTCTTC,CASSTTGSSYNEQFF,-,TRBV27,-,TRBJ2-1
TGCGCCAGCAGCTATATCAGGGGCGAGCAGTACTTC,CASSYIRGEQYF,-,TRBV4-1,-,TRBJ2-7
TGTGCCAGCAGCCAGACAGGGGGCTTGGAAGGCTACACCTTC,CASSQTGGLEGYTF,TRBD1,TRBV7-3,-,TRBJ1-2
TGCAGCGTGGCGACTAGCGGGAGGGATGAGCAGTTCTTC,CSVATSGRDEQFF,TRBD2,TRBV29-1,-,TRBJ2-1
TGTGCCAGCTCACCAAACAGGGAATTCTACGAGCAGTACTTC,CASSPNREFYEQYF,-,TRBV18,-,TRBJ2-7
TGTGCCAGTAGTATTCAGTGGATCTCGGGGACCCAGTACTTC,CASSIQWISGTQYF,-,TRBV19,-,TRBJ2-5
TGTGCCAGCAGTTACATCGGGGGAGATACAGATACGCAGTATTTT,CASSYIGGDTDTQYF,-,TRBV6-5,-,TRBJ2-3
TGTGCCAGTAGTGTGGACACCTATGGCTACACCTTC,CASSVDTYGYTF,-,TRBV19,few,TRBJ1-2
TGTGCTAGTGGTTTGGTATTCGGACTCTCCGTGGTCTGGACCTACAATGAGCAGTTCTTC,CASGLVFGLSVVWTYNEQFF,-,TRBV12-5,-,TRBJ2-1
TGTGCCAGTAGTTCACTCAACTATGGCTACACCTTC,CASSSLNYGYTF,-,TRBV19,-,TRBJ1-2
TGCGCCAGCAGCCAGCCGGGTCGCTACGAGCAGTACTTC,CASSQPGRYEQYF,-,TRBV5-1,-,TRBJ2-7
TGTGCCAGCAGCGTAGAACAGGGGGTGAACTATGGCTACACCTTC,CASSVEQGVNYGYTF,TRBD1,TRBV9,-,TRBJ1-2
TGTGCCAGCATGGGACTACCTCGGCCCACAGATACGCAGTATTTT,CASMGLPRPTDTQYF,TRBD2,TRBV6-1,-,TRBJ2-3
TGTGCCAGCAGCCCCGGGACTAGCGGGGGAGAGCAGTTCTTC,CASSPGTSGGEQFF,TRBD2,TRBV7-3,-,TRBJ2-1
TGCGCCAGCAGCCCTGGACAGGGAAGGGTGGGCAATCAGCCCCAGCATTTT,CASSPGQGRVGNQPQHF,TRBD1,TRBV4-1,-,TRBJ1-5
TGCGCCAGCAGCTTGGCGGGACAGGGGGCCGGGGAGCAGTACTTC,CASSLAGQGAGEQYF,TRBD1,TRBV5-1,-,TRBJ2-7
TGTGCCAGCAGTTCGCCCTACCGGGGAGGTCGACACAATGAGCAGTTCTTC,CASSSPYRGGRHNEQFF,-,TRBV28,-,TRBJ2-1
TGTGCCAGCAGTGGCAGGGGTTACGAGCAGTACTTC,CASSGRGYEQYF,-,TRBV27,-,TRBJ2-7
TGCGCCAGCAGCGTGGGACAGGTCTACTCCTCTGGAAACACCATATATTTT,CASSVGQVYSSGNTIYF,TRBD1,TRBV5-1,-,TRBJ1-3
TGTGCCACTACTCTCTACAATGAGCAGTTCTTC,CATTLYNEQFF,-,TRBV6-5,-,TRBJ2-1
TGCGCCAGCAGCAACCGACAGGCTGCTAACTATGGCTACACCTTC,CASSNRQAANYGYTF,-,TRBV4-3,few,TRBJ1-2
TGCAGCGTGACGGGACAGCCCTACGAGCAGTACTTC,CSVTGQPYEQYF,TRBD1,TRBV29-1,once,TRBJ2-7